These 25 T cell receptor beta chains were all obtained from the same sample, sequenced in a study of CD4 T cells in relation to SARS-CoV-2 and coronaviruses. Unexposed donor CD4+ T cells date from about 2011-2018, before the COVID-19 pandemic. The cells were cultured for over eight days before CD4+ T cells were isolated. TCRdb keeps only in-frame clones here, not all; method: immunoSEQ multiplex PCR. The data contain approximately 16,000 clones, about 82% of them singletons. Antigens of these TCRs are unknown. Sequenced input: CD4+ T cells from PBMCs, cultured in vitro. The receptors were gathered from a human donor in good health.

The CDR3 sequence: CATSDSRKMNTEAFF. The DNA for the CDR3 is TGTGCCACCAGTGATTCCCGGAAAATGAACACTGAAGCTTTCTTT. The J gene is TRBJ1-1, the V gene TRBV24-1; D is uncertain. Germline CDR1 reads KGHDR; CDR2 reads SFDVKD. The CDR3 runs 15 residues. V dropped 2 bases and J dropped 0 bases, with 9 bases sitting between them.

V and J are TRBV7-9 and TRBJ1-1; D is uncertain. This CDR3 region has 14 residues. In germline, CDR1 is SEHNR, CDR2 FQNEAQ (reference sequence). The germline V and J ends were trimmed by 0 bases and 0 bases, with 5 bases remaining between them. DNA for the CDR3: TGTGCCAGCAGCTTAGCAGGTATGAACACTGAAGCTTTCTTT. Translated: CASSLAGMNTEAFF.

This sequence joins TRBV28 and TRBJ2-5, with D perhaps TRBD2 (6 bases). The germline gives CDR1 MDHEN, CDR2 SYDVKM. There are 14 residues in the CDR3. The V end was cut by 2 bases, the J end by 5 bases, with 12 bases between. Written as DNA, the CDR3 is TGTGCCAGCAGTTTAGGGACTGTTCGTGAGACCCAGTACTTC. Residues: CASSLGTVRETQYF.

The rearrangement joins TRBV7-8 to TRBJ2-7, with 11 bases matching TRBD2. Germline V gene sequence: CDR1 SGHVS, CDR2 FQNEAQ. The J segment lost 4 bases and the V segment lost 1 base, leaving 6 bases of the junction unmatched. The CDR3 runs 16 residues. The CDR3 sequence: CASSLDAGTSGYEQYF. The CDR3 DNA is TGTGCCAGCAGCTTAGATGCGGGGACTAGCGGATACGAGCAGTACTTC.

The CDR3 protein is CASSVFGTEAFF. CDR3 DNA sequence: TGTGCCAGCAGCGTGTTTGGCACTGAAGCTTTCTTT. The V call is TRBV12-3 or TRBV12-4, the J call TRBJ1-1; D not certain. V was shortened by 6 bases and J by 4 bases, with 9 bases between the two germline ends. The CDR3 totals 12 residues.

The chain recombines TRBV7-8 with TRBJ2-2; D unresolved. V was shortened by 3 bases and J by 7 bases, with 6 bases between the two germline ends. Germline V gives CDR1 SGHVS, CDR2 FQNEAQ. This CDR3 comprises 12 residues. The CDR3 is CASSLNIGELFF. The CDR3 DNA sequence: TGTGCCAGCAGCTTGAATATCGGGGAGCTGTTTTTT.

V is TRBV28 and J is TRBJ1-2; D is perhaps TRBD1 (5 bases). Germline assignment: CDR1 MDHEN and CDR2 SYDVKM. V was shortened by 2 bases and J by 5 bases, with 12 bases between the two germline ends. CDR3 length: 14 residues. DNA for the CDR3: TGTGCCAGCAGTTTACCCGGGGGAGGATATGGCTACACCTTC. This translates into CASSLPGGGYGYTF.

This clone was observed once. J is TRBJ1-2 and V is TRBV7-8; D may be TRBD1 (5 bases). V dropped 5 bases and J dropped 4 bases, with 23 bases sitting between them. The length of the CDR3 is 17 residues. The germline CDR1 and CDR2 sequences are SGHVS and FQNEAQ. For the CDR3, the DNA is TGTGCCAGCAGCCCCACTATTCTTCCCGGGACGGGCTATGGCTACACCTTC. Its translation: CASSPTILPGTGYGYTF.

This clone appeared a few times. The gene calls are TRBV5-1 and TRBJ2-2; D is unresolved. The CDR3 extends over 14 amino acids. CDR1 and CDR2 (germline): SGHRS, YFSETQ. Trimming removed 9 bases at V and 3 bases at J, with 15 bases between. The CDR3 region has the DNA TGCGCCACCACATCGGAAGGTTACACCGGGGAGCTGTTTTTT. This translates into CATTSEGYTGELFF.

The chain couples TRBV19 to TRBJ2-3; 10 positions match TRBD2. V lost 6 bases and J lost 3; bases outside the gene matches: 6. The CDR3 has 15 residues. Germline V gene lookup returns CDR1 LNHDA and CDR2 SQIVND (reference sequence). The CDR3 sequence is CASRTTSGNTDTQYF. As DNA, the CDR3 is TGTGCCAGTAGGACAACTAGCGGGAATACAGATACGCAGTATTTT. The complete variable domain, with remaining parts taken from reference TRBV19 and TRBJ2-3, reads DGGITQSPKYLFRKEGQNVTLSCEQNLNHDAMYWYRQDPGQGLRLIYYSQIVNDFQKGDIAEGYSVSREKKESFPLTVTSAQKNPTAFYLCASRTTSGNTDTQYFGPGTRLTVL.

The chain joins TRBV2 to TRBJ1-1, with 9 bases fitting TRBD1. The trim removed 3 bases at V and 0 bases at J, leaving 14 bases unmatched. CDR3 length equals 19 residues. Germline V gene sequence: CDR1 SNHLY, CDR2 FYNNEI. CDR3 in amino acids: CASSDPGGTGLGMNTEAFF. CDR3 DNA: TGTGCCAGCAGTGACCCCGGGGGGACAGGGCTGGGGATGAACACTGAAGCTTTCTTT. The whole variable domain, filled in from reference TRBV2 and TRBJ1-1, reads EPEVTQTPSHQVTQMGQEVILRCVPISNHLYFYWYRQILGQKVEFLVSFYNNEISEKSEIFDDQFSVERPDGSNFTLKIRSTKLEDSAMYFCASSDPGGTGLGMNTEAFFGQGTRLTVV.

The J gene is TRBJ2-7, the V gene TRBV6-5; D gene unclear. This CDR3 comprises 14 residues. V shed 3 bases and J shed 3 bases, with 12 bases lying between them. Germline CDR1 and CDR2: MNHEY and SVGAGI. Here the CDR3 DNA reads TGTGCCAGCAGTTATTCTCTAATCGGCTACGAGCAGTACTTC. This translates into CASSYSLIGYEQYF.

The chain links TRBV3-1 (or the pseudogene TRBV3-2) to TRBJ2-7, with a weak D call TRBD1 (6 bases). CDR1 is LGHDT, CDR2 YNNKEL, per germline (reference sequence). The CDR3 spans 19 residues. With 1 base removed from V and 2 bases from J, the gap between germline ends came to 24 bases. CDR3 sequence reads: CASSQGPIAGTNFPYEQYF. In DNA form, the CDR3 reads TGTGCCAGCAGCCAAGGACCTATCGCCGGGACAAATTTTCCCTACGAGCAGTACTTC.

The V gene is TRBV6-5, the J gene TRBJ1-3; D remains ambiguous. V was trimmed by 6 bases and J by 3 bases, leaving 6 bases between them. This CDR3 has 12 residues. Germline loops: CDR1 MNHEY, CDR2 SVGAGI. Written as DNA, the CDR3 is TGTGCCAGCAGGGGAGGTGGAAACACCATATATTTT. Translated, it gives CASRGGGNTIYF.

This chain joins TRBV7-2 and TRBJ2-1, with D perhaps matching TRBD2 (6 bases). The V and J ends lost 4 bases and 4 bases respectively, with 17 bases between them. The CDR3 runs 16 residues. CDR1 is SGHTA, CDR2 FQGNSA, per germline. CDR3 nucleotide sequence: TGTGCCAGCAGCTCCGGTCCGGGACTTGGTTACAATGAGCAGTTCTTC. Translation: CASSSGPGLGYNEQFF.

This clone has just a few counts. This rearrangement joins TRBV5-1 to TRBJ1-3, with D tentatively TRBD1 (5 bases). This CDR3 region has 17 residues. V dropped 0 bases and J dropped 2 bases, with 15 bases sitting between them. CDR1 is SGHRS, CDR2 YFSETQ, per germline. CDR3 amino acids: CASSLGLGGATGNTIYF. As DNA, the CDR3 is TGCGCCAGCAGCTTGGGCCTCGGGGGAGCCACTGGAAACACCATATATTTT.

This clone turned up a few times. The V and J genes are TRBV12-3 or TRBV12-4 and TRBJ2-6; D not resolved. CDR3 size: 13 residues. V gave up 3 bases and J gave up 3 bases, with 3 bases separating them. CDR3 residues: CASSLYGANVLTF. The DNA for the CDR3 is TGTGCCAGCAGTTTGTATGGGGCCAACGTCCTGACTTTC.

V is TRBV7-2 and J is TRBJ2-5, with TRBD1 identical over 8 bases. Germline CDR1 reads SGHTA; CDR2 reads FQGNSA. With 4 bases clipped from V and 5 bases from J, the junction kept 6 bases outside the gene matches. The CDR3 extends over 14 amino acids. The CDR3 sequence: CASSSQGVGETQYF. The CDR3 region has the DNA TGTGCCAGCAGCTCACAGGGGGTCGGGGAGACCCAGTACTTC.

This CDR3 is CASSYGQNQPQHF. DNA for the CDR3: TGTGCCAGCAGTTACGGACAAAATCAGCCCCAGCATTTT. The chain carries TRBV6-6 and TRBJ1-5; D is possibly TRBD1 (5 bases). Germline CDR1 MNHNY, CDR2 SVGAGI (reference sequence). V was shortened by 2 bases and J by 4 bases, with 6 bases between the two germline ends. This CDR3 is built from 13 residues.

In this sample, this clone turned up a few times. The chain employs TRBV19 and TRBJ2-2; maybe TRBD2 (5 bases). The CDR3 is 12 residues long. Trimming took off 6 bases at V and 9 bases at J, with 11 bases between the two ends. The germline gives CDR1 LNHDA, CDR2 SQIVND (reference sequence). CDR3 region: CASREVSRELFF. The CDR3 coding sequence is TGTGCCAGTAGGGAGGTATCGAGGGAGCTGTTTTTT.

The rearrangement links TRBV3-1 (or the pseudogene TRBV3-2) to TRBJ2-7; possibly TRBD2 for D (5 bases). V dropped 1 base and J dropped 2 bases, with 9 bases sitting between them. The CDR3 is 14 amino acids. From germline, CDR1 is LGHDT and CDR2 YNNKEL (reference sequence). The CDR3 coding sequence is TGTGCCAGCAGCCAAGGTTCGGGGACCTACGAGCAGTACTTC. Its protein is CASSQGSGTYEQYF.

V is TRBV6-1 and J is TRBJ1-5, with 9 nucleotides matching TRBD1. This CDR3 region has 15 residues. CDR1 and CDR2 from the germline V gene are MNHNS and SASEGT. The junction had 6 bases not matched to a gene; V was cut back by 2 bases and J by 7 bases. The CDR3 loop reads CASSEMGQGGQPQHF. The CDR3 DNA reads TGTGCCAGCAGTGAAATGGGACAGGGAGGCCAGCCCCAGCATTTT.

The gene calls are TRBV5-1 and TRBJ1-1; D might be TRBD1 (5 bases). The CDR3 length is 15 residues. Trimming cost V 0 bases and J 4 bases, with 13 bases left between them. The germline V gene has CDR1 SGHRS and CDR2 YFSETQ. The CDR3 region has the DNA TGCGCCAGCAGCTTGGGGGGCTCCCCAGCCACTGAAGCTTTCTTT. Protein: CASSLGGSPATEAFF.

This clone was detected only once. This chain joins TRBV5-1 and TRBJ2-5; D unclear. Trimming took 0 bases from V and 1 from J, leaving 7 bases between them. CDR3 length: 14 residues. Germline loops: CDR1 SGHRS, CDR2 YFSETQ. CDR3 nucleotides: TGCGCCAGCAGCTTGGGGGCGGCCCAAGAGACCCAGTACTTC. Its protein is CASSLGAAQETQYF.

This clone turned up a few times. The chain couples TRBV10-3 to TRBJ1-1, with a possible D match to TRBD1 (6 bases). V was clipped by 8 bases and J by 3 bases, with 16 bases between them. The CDR3 has 14 amino acids. Germline CDR1 is ENHRY and CDR2 is SYGVKD. As DNA, the CDR3 is TGTGCCATCCAACAAAACCCAGGGGACACTGAAGCTTTCTTT. Translating gives CAIQQNPGDTEAFF.